This entry concerns a single T cell receptor beta chain. What antigen it recognizes has not been identified. No clone much larger than this one lies a single base away; base qualities are absent. The donors were healthy, HIV-negative adults with no recently reported acute infections or vaccinations. Only Caucasian adults living in Nashville, Tennessee, USA were represented among the donors. CD4+ T cells were enriched through magnetic negative selection, after which naive cells were positively selected on CD45RA and the remaining negative fraction served as the memory subset. After blood collection by leukapheresis, PBMCs were isolated using Ficoll-Histopaque density gradient centrifugation and then cryopreserved in the vapor phase of liquid nitrogen. Analytical flow cytometry was used to check the purity and quantity of every magnetically sorted T cell population. Genomic DNA was isolated from each sorted fraction and quantified by UV absorbance on a Nanodrop 2000c.

TCR CDR3 regions were amplified from genomic DNA by multiplex PCR using the deep immunoSEQ assay. For each cell subset, the extracted genomic DNA was distributed evenly across all wells of several immunoSEQ 96-well plates, and each plate served as one replicate. Each replicate PCR for sorted subsets received about 0.2 ug genomic DNA, equal to about 30,000 T cell genomes. The purified libraries were quantified using a Qubit 3.0 fluorometer, sized with a Bioanalyzer 2100, and then quantified again using the KAPA Library Quantification kit. Every immunoSEQ 96-well plate was sequenced on a dedicated single-read 150-cycle Illumina NextSeq 550 flow cell. The authors' analysis ran thus. Because the immunoSEQ output held only junctional sequences and lacked quality scores, the filtering could not match the filtering applied to full-length reads. Sequences were annotated with PyIR, a Python wrapper for IgBLAST v1.9, and V/J genes and CDR3 were assigned using IMGT germline references. Any read was removed if the V/J assignment was weak (E-value above 1e-6), the CDR3 was missing, or the read contained stop codons, out-of-frame junctions, or ambiguous translated residues. V3J clonotypes were defined by identical inferred V gene, J gene, and CDR3 amino acid sequence. Percentage overlap between repertoires was calculated by dividing the number of shared unique clonotypes by the size of the smaller repertoire. Repertoire richness was assessed with RTK rarefaction, the Chao1 estimator, and Recon v2.1 estimates of unobserved clonotypes. For all TCRbeta clonotypes obtained by the gDNA method from a handful of donors, generation probabilities were computed with OLGA. TCRdb mirrors the immuneACCESS table, restricted to in-frame sequences. Some clones are absent from its copies; in checked studies, under half trace to an unresolved V gene, and the reason for the others is unknown. The V and J calls and clone size come from that table; D and trimming were worked out from the DNA. The sample records about 2.3 million clones, around 92% of which are singletons. The ten largest make up more than 0.35% of the sample.

This sample was taken from a study of shared clonotypes between healthy human individuals (dated by TCRdb to between 2020 and 2021). Turning to the overall study: The cohort included three men and a couple of women between 18 and 49 years of age. For each donor, three plates each were used for CD4 naive and CD4 memory, two plates were used for CD8 naive, and one plate was used for CD8 memory. To increase sequencing depth and limit assay-specific biases, TCR repertoire library preparation and sequencing were carried out by different laboratories using diverse techniques. Blood TCR repertoires of about five healthy adults were deeply sequenced to estimate repertoire size and the extent of clonotype sharing between individuals. Per donor, leukapheresis produced somewhere between about 0.94 and 8.9 billion PBMCs. Paper-wide results and their limitations: Pairwise subsampling indicated that sequencing depth was expected to affect the degree of clonotype sharing among donors. Naive subsets generally had larger estimated clonotype richness than memory subsets did. Sampling was restricted to blood, and TCR repertoires in tissues likely differ from the TCR repertoires found in blood. About 4.5% of naive CD4, 3.5% of naive CD8, about 2.5% of memory CD4, and over 0.35% of memory CD8 clonotypes were shared across a few donors. Incomplete sequencing was indicated by rarefaction of sorted-subset datasets, despite the large sequencing depth. Clonotypes shared by all four sorted-subset donors showed higher generation probabilities than non-shared clonotypes. Because the study included only a small number of donors, the genetic and exposure-history diversity represented was limited.

Cut back by 0 bases and 0 bases, the V and J ends lie 9 bases apart. The CDR1 and CDR2 encoded by the germline V gene are SGDLS and YYNGEE. Reading from cysteine to phenylalanine, the CDR3 counts 15 amino acids. The kept DNA is CDR3 alone, 45 bases in frame from the first base. Material for sequencing was naive CD4+ T cells from PBMCs. In the paper's terms, the cell subset or site label means: CD45RA+ positively selected. The rearrangement joined TRBV9 to TRBJ1-2, with no D gene named confidently. The receptor's source is a man between 18 and 35 years old in good health. Some clones in this sample may be carry-over from other donors' samples. Read as DNA, the sequence is TGTGCCAGCAGCGTAGGGCAGTCAGCTAACTATGGCTACACCTTC. This yields the protein CASSVGQSANYGYTF.